Presented here are 10 T cell receptor beta chains from one specimen sequenced in a study of CD8 T cells in Susac syndrome (dated by TCRdb to between 2017 and 2020). Libraries were constructed by the immunoSEQ multiplex PCR assay. RNA was extracted with the RNeasy kit and about 0.5 to 1 ug was reverse transcribed using random hexamers. TCRdb passed the public sequencing reads through fastp at Q25 and MiXCR, retaining productive beta sequences. Each record represents a unique CDR3 protein, reported with the most common genes and DNA among its rows. In all, the sample holds some 300,000 distinct CDR3 sequences, and 70% to 90% of those were seen once. The ten largest clones take up roughly 0.21% of the sample. Sequenced: CD8+ T cells from PBMCs. The receptors come from a human donor with multiple sclerosis.

The chain has TRBV20-1 and TRBJ2-7; D is uncertain. CDR1 is DFQATT, CDR2 SNEGSKA, per germline (reference sequence). Trimming shortened V by 5 bases and J by 4 bases, and 18 bases separated the two germline ends. This CDR3 has 14 amino acids. The CDR3 bases are TGCAGTGCTCCCCTAAGTCCCGAGCTATACGAGCAGTACTTC. Translated, it gives CSAPLSPELYEQYF.

The chain links TRBV29-1 to TRBJ2-1; either TRBD1 or TRBD2 may supply D (5 bases each). Germline loops: CDR1 SQVTM, CDR2 ANQGSEA. Deletions cut 0 bases from V and 0 bases from J, with 24 bases between. This CDR3 contains 20 residues. The CDR3 sequence is CSVEDWTGLDRPSSYNEQFF. The CDR3 bases are TGCAGCGTTGAAGACTGGACGGGGCTCGATAGGCCTAGCTCCTACAATGAGCAGTTCTTC.

The chain combines TRBV12-3 or TRBV12-4 with TRBJ2-1; no definite D call. This CDR3 is 15 amino acids long. V lost 4 bases and J 5 bases, leaving 15 bases between the germline ends. CDR3 DNA sequence: TGTGCCAGCAGTTCGGCCCTTGATTCGGACAATGAGCAGTTCTTC. It codes for CASSSALDSDNEQFF.

The rearrangement uses TRBV4-2 and TRBJ1-5; D ambiguous. The CDR3 spans 15 residues. Germline loops: CDR1 LGHNA, CDR2 YNFKEQ. The V and J ends lost 2 bases and 1 base respectively, with 9 bases between them. This chain's CDR3 is CASSQQSLSNQPQHF. For the CDR3, the DNA is TGTGCCAGCAGCCAACAGAGCCTGAGCAATCAGCCCCAGCATTTT.

This clonotype was picked up a small number of times. This chain connects TRBV6-1 to TRBJ1-2; 7 bases align to TRBD1. This CDR3 spans 15 amino acids. J lost 4 bases, V lost 6 bases, and 11 bases had no gene match. CDR1 is MNHNS and CDR2 is SASEGT in the germline V gene. CDR3 nucleotide sequence: TGTGCCAGCAGCCGCTCAGGGGGAAGTCCCTATGGCTACACCTTC. Encoded protein: CASSRSGGSPYGYTF.

The chain uses TRBV6-5 and TRBJ2-1; maybe TRBD2 (5 bases). Per germline, CDR1 MNHEY and CDR2 SVGAGI. CDR3 size: 13 residues. V lost 5 bases, J lost 7 bases, and 12 bases lay in between. DNA of the CDR3: TGTGCCAGCAGTACGGGGAAGCGAAATGAGCAGTTCTTC. It is translated as CASSTGKRNEQFF.

This clonotype was found once. V is TRBV20-1 and J is TRBJ1-1; TRBD1 might be the D (5 bases). This CDR3 has 16 residues. The germline V and J ends were trimmed by 0 bases and 1 base, with 15 bases remaining between them. Germline-derived CDR1 and CDR2 are DFQATT and SNEGSKA (reference sequence). The CDR3 region is CSARDPSRGPNTEAFF. For the CDR3, the DNA is TGCAGTGCTAGAGATCCCAGTCGGGGACCGAACACTGAAGCTTTCTTT.

The chain recombines TRBV9 with TRBJ2-1; 8 bases are a match to TRBD2. The V gene end was trimmed by 3 bases and the J gene end by 6 bases; junction bases not matched to a gene: 5. Germline V gene data show CDR1 as SGDLS and CDR2 as YYNGEE. The CDR3 has 14 residues. In DNA form, the CDR3 reads TGTGCCAGCAGCGCCTGGACTAGCTTCAATGAGCAGTTCTTC. This gives the protein CASSAWTSFNEQFF.

V is TRBV5-4 and J is TRBJ1-2, with 9 bases identical to TRBD1. CDR3 length: 15 residues. After removal of 2 bases from V and 3 bases from J, the junction contained 5 bases not matched to a gene. Germline V gives CDR1 SGHNT, CDR2 YYREEE (reference sequence). The CDR3 sequence is CASSLQGAGDYGYTF. The CDR3 DNA is TGTGCCAGCAGCTTACAGGGGGCAGGGGACTATGGCTACACCTTC. Drawing the rest from reference TRBV5-4 and TRBJ1-2, the complete variable domain is ETGVTQSPTHLIKTRGQQVTLRCSSQSGHNTVSWYQQALGQGPQFIFQYYREEENGRGNFPPRFSGLQFPNYSSELNVNALELDDSALYLCASSLQGAGDYGYTFGSGTRLTVV.

The chain combines TRBV3-1 with TRBJ2-1; no firm D call. There are 14 residues in the CDR3. With 1 base removed from V and 7 bases from J, the gap between germline ends came to 11 bases. Germline values: CDR1 LGHDT, CDR2 YNNKEL (reference sequence). The CDR3, as DNA: TGTGCCAGCAGCCAAGTCTCCGCGACGAATGAGCAGTTCTTC. Its protein product is CASSQVSATNEQFF.